This T cell receptor (beta chain) was recovered during a study of shared clonotypes between healthy human individuals. Overall study context: The study used three CD4 naive, three CD4 memory, two CD8 naive and one CD8 memory plate per donor. Points from the study as a whole: Generally, naive subsets (rather than memory subsets) showed larger estimated richness.

Data came from immunoSEQ multiplex PCR; TCRdb stores just in-frame clones and leaves some out. The repertoire holds about 2.1 million clones, with roughly 91% as singletons. A remark on this clone: Its antigen is undetermined.

CD8 cells regarded as naive lacked CD45RO, were positively chosen for CCR7, and omitted terminally differentiated effector memory CD45RA+ cells. V shed 3 bases and J shed 3 bases, with 17 bases lying between them. Per the germline V gene, CDR1 is LGHNA and CDR2 is YSLEER. The CDR3 consists of 17 residues. Sequencing was done on a sample of naive CD8+ T cells from PBMCs. The genes are TRBV4-3 and TRBJ1-4; weak D call: TRBD1 (6 bases). This receptor was taken from a man in his late teens or twenties in good health. Some clones in this sample may be carry-over from other donors' samples. The CDR3: CASSQATTGPANEKLFF. In DNA, the CDR3 is TGCGCCAGCAGCCAGGCGACAACAGGGCCGGCTAATGAAAAACTGTTTTTT.